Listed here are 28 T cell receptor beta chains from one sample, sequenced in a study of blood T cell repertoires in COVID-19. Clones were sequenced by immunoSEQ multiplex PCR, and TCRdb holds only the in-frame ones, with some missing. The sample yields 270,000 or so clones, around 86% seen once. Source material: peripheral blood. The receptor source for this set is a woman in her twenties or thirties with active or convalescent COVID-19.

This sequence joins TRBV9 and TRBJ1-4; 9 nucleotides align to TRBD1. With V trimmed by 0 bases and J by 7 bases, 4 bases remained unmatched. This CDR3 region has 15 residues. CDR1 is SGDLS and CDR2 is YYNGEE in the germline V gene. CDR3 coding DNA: TGTGCCAGCAGCGTAGACAGGGGGCGCGGTGAAAAACTGTTTTTT. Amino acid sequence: CASSVDRGRGEKLFF.

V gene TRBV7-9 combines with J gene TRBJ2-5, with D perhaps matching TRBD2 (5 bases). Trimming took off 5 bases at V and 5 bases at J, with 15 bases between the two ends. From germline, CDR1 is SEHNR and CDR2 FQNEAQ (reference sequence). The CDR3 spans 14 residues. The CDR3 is CASSPTSGEETQYF. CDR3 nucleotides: TGTGCCAGCAGCCCAACCAGTGGGGAGGAGACCCAGTACTTC.

The CDR3 region is CASRTGTGTNYGYTF. CDR3 sequence (DNA): TGTGCCAGTAGGACCGGGACAGGGACTAACTATGGCTACACCTTC. The chain carries TRBV19 and TRBJ1-2, with TRBD1 matching 9 bases. V lost 6 bases, J lost 0 bases, and 5 bases stayed unmatched. The CDR3 is 15 amino acids. CDR1 is LNHDA, CDR2 SQIVND, per germline (reference sequence).

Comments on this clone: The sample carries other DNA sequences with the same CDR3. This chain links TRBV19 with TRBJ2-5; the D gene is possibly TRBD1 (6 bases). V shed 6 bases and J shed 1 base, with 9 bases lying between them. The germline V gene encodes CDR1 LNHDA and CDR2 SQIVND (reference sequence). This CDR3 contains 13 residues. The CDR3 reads CASRRTVQETQYF. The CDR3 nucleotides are TGTGCCAGTAGGCGGACAGTCCAAGAGACCCAGTACTTC.

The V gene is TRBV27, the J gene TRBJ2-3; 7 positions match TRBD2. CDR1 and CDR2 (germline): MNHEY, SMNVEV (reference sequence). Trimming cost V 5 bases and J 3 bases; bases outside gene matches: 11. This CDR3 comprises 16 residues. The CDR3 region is CASSRLAGRGTDTQYF. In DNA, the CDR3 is TGTGCCAGCAGTCGATTAGCGGGTAGAGGGACAGATACGCAGTATTTT.

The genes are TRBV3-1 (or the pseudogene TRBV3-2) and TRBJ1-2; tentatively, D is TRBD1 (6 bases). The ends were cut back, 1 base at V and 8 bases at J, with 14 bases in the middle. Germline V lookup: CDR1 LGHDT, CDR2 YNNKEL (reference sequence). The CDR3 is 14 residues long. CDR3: CASSQGRGGFGYTF. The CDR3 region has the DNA TGTGCCAGCAGCCAAGGCAGGGGTGGCTTCGGCTACACCTTC.

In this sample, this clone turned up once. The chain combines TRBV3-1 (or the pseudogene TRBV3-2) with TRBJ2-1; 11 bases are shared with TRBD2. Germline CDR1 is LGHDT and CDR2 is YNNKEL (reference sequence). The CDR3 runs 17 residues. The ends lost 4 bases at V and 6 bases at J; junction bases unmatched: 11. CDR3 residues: CASSPFGTSGGGNEQFF. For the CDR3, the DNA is TGTGCCAGCAGCCCCTTCGGAACTAGCGGGGGAGGCAATGAGCAGTTCTTC.

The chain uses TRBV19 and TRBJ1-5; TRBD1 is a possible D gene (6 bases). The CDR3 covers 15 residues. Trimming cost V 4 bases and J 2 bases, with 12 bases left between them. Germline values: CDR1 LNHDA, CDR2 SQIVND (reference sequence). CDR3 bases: TGTGCCAGTAGTACCTACAGGGACCGCAATCAGCCCCAGCATTTT. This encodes CASSTYRDRNQPQHF.

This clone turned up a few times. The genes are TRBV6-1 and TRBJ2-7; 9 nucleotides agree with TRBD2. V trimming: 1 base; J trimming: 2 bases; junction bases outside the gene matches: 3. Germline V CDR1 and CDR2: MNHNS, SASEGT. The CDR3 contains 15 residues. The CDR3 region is CASSEVSGGTYEQYF. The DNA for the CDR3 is TGTGCCAGCAGTGAAGTGAGCGGGGGGACCTACGAGCAGTACTTC.

The CDR3 loop reads CAWKGGGQLAGKLFF. CDR3 in DNA: TGTGCCTGGAAGGGAGGGGGACAACTAGCTGGAAAACTGTTTTTT. The chain combines TRBV30 with TRBJ1-4; weak D call: TRBD1 (6 bases). Trimming left V 4 bases short and J 10 bases short, with 22 bases between. The V gene's germline CDR1 is GTSNPN and CDR2 SVGIG (reference sequence). The CDR3 consists of 15 residues.

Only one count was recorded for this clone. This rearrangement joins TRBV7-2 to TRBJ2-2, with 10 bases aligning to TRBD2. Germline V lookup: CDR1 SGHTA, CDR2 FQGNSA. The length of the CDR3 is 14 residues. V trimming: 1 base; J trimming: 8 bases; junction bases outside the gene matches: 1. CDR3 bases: TGTGCCAGCAGCTTAGTGACTAGCGGGGGGGAGCTGTTTTTT. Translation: CASSLVTSGGELFF.

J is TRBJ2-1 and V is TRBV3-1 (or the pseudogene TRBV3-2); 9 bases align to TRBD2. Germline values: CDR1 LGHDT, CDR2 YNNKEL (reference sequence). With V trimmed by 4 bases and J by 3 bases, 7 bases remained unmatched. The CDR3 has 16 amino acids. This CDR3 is CASSPPPSGVYNEQFF. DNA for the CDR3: TGTGCCAGCAGCCCCCCCCCTAGCGGGGTCTACAATGAGCAGTTCTTC.

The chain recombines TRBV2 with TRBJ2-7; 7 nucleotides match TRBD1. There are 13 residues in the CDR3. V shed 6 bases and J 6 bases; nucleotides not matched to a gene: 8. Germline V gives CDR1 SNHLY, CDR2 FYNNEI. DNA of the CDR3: TGTGCCAGCAGCCCCGGGACAGTGCCCGAGCAGTACTTC. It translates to CASSPGTVPEQYF.

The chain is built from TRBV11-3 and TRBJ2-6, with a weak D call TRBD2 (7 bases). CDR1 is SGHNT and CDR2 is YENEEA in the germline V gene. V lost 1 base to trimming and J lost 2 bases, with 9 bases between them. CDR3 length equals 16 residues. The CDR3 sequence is CASSLGGGAGANVLTF. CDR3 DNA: TGTGCCAGCAGCTTAGGGGGGGGCGCTGGGGCCAACGTCCTGACTTTC.

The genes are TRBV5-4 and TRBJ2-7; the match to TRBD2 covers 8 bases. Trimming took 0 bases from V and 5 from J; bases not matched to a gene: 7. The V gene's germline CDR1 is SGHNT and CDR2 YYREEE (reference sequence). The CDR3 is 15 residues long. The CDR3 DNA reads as TGTGCCAGCAGCTTGGCGGGGGGGGCTTACCACGAGCAGTACTTC. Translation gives CASSLAGGAYHEQYF. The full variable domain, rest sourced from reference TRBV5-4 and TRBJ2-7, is ETGVTQSPTHLIKTRGQQVTLRCSSQSGHNTVSWYQQALGQGPQFIFQYYREEENGRGNFPPRFSGLQFPNYSSELNVNALELDDSALYLCASSLAGGAYHEQYFGPGTRLTVT.

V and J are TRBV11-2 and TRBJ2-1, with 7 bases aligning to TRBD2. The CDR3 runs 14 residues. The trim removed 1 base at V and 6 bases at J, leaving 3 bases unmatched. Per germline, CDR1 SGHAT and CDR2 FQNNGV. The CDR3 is CASSLGLASNEQFF. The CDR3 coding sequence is TGTGCCAGCAGCTTAGGACTAGCAAGCAATGAGCAGTTCTTC.

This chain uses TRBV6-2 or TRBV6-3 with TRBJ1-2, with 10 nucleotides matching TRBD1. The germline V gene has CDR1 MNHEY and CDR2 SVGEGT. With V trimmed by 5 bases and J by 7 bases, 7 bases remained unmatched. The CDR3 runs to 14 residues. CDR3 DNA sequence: TGTGCCAGCAGTGAGACAGGGGGCTCGGGTGGCTACACCTTC. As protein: CASSETGGSGGYTF.

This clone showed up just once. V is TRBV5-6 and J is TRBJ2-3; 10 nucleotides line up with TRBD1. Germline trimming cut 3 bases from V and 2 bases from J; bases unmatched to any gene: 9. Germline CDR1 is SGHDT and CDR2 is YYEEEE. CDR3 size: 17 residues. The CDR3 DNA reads TGTGCCAGCAGCTGGGGACAGGGGACAGCGATCACAGATACGCAGTATTTT. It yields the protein CASSWGQGTAITDTQYF.

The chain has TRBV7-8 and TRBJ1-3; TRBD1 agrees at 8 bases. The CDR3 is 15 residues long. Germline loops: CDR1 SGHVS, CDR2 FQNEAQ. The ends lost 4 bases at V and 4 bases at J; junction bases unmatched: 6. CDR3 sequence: CASSSQGARGNTIYF. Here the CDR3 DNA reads TGTGCCAGCAGCTCGCAGGGGGCGCGGGGAAACACCATATATTTT.

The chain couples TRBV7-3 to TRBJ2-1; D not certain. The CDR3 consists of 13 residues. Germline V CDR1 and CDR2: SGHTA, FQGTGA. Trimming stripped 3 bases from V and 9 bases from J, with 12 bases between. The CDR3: CASSFSGSGEQFF. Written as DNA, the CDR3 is TGTGCCAGCAGCTTCTCCGGGTCGGGTGAGCAGTTCTTC.

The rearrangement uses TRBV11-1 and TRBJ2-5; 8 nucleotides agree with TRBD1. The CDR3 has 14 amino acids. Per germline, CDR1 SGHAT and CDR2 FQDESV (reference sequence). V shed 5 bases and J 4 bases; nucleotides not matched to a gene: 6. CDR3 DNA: TGTGCCAGCAGCGCCCTGACAGGGGCAGAGACCCAGTACTTC. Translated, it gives CASSALTGAETQYF.

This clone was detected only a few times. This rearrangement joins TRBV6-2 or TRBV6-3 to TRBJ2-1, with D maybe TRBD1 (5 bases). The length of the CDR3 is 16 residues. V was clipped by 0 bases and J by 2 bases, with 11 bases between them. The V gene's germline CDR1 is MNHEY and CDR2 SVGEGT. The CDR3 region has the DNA TGTGCCAGCAGTTACTCAGCCAGGGATCCCTACAATGAGCAGTTCTTC. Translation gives CASSYSARDPYNEQFF.

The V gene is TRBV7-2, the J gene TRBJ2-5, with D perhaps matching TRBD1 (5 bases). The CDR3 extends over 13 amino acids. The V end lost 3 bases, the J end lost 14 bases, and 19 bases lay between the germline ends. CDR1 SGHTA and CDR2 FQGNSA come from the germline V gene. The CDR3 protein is CASSFKGEGSQYF. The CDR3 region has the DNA TGTGCCAGCAGCTTTAAAGGGGAAGGCAGCCAATACTTC.

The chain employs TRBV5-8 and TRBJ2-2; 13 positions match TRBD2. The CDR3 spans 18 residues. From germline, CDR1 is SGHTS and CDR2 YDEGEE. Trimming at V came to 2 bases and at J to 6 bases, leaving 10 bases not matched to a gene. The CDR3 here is CASSFGTTSGGASGELFF. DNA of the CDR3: TGTGCCAGCAGCTTCGGAACCACTAGCGGGGGGGCCTCCGGGGAGCTGTTTTTT.

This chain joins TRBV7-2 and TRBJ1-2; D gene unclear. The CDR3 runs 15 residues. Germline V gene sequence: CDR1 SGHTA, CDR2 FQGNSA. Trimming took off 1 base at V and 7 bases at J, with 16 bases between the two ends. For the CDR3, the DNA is TGTGCCAGCAGCTTAGGACGCGGAGAACGGGTTGGCTACACCTTC. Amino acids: CASSLGRGERVGYTF. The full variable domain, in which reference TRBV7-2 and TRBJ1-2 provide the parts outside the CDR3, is GAGVSQSPSNKVTEKGKDVELRCDPISGHTALYWYRQSLGQGLEFLIYFQGNSAPDKSGLPSDRFSAERTGGSVSTLTIQRTQQEDSAVYLCASSLGRGERVGYTFGSGTRLTVV.

The DNA of the CDR3 is TGTGCCACCAGTGGACTAGCGGGGACAGATACGCAGTATTTT. Translating gives CATSGLAGTDTQYF. This chain uses TRBV24-1 with TRBJ2-3; TRBD2 matches 11 bases. Germline CDR1 and CDR2: KGHDR and SFDVKD. With V trimmed by 5 bases and J by 3 bases, 0 bases remained unmatched. The CDR3 totals 14 residues.

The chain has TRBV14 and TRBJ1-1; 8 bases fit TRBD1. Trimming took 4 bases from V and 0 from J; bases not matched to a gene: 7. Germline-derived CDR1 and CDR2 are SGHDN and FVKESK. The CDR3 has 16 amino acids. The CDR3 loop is CASSRYRDRMNTEAFF. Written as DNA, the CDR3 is TGTGCCAGCAGCCGGTACCGGGACAGGATGAACACTGAAGCTTTCTTT.

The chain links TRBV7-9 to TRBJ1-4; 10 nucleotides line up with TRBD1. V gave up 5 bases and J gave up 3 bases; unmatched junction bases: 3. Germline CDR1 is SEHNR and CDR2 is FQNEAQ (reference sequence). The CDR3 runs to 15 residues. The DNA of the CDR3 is TGTGCCAGCAGCCCGGGACAGGGGCCTAATGAAAAACTGTTTTTT. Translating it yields CASSPGQGPNEKLFF.